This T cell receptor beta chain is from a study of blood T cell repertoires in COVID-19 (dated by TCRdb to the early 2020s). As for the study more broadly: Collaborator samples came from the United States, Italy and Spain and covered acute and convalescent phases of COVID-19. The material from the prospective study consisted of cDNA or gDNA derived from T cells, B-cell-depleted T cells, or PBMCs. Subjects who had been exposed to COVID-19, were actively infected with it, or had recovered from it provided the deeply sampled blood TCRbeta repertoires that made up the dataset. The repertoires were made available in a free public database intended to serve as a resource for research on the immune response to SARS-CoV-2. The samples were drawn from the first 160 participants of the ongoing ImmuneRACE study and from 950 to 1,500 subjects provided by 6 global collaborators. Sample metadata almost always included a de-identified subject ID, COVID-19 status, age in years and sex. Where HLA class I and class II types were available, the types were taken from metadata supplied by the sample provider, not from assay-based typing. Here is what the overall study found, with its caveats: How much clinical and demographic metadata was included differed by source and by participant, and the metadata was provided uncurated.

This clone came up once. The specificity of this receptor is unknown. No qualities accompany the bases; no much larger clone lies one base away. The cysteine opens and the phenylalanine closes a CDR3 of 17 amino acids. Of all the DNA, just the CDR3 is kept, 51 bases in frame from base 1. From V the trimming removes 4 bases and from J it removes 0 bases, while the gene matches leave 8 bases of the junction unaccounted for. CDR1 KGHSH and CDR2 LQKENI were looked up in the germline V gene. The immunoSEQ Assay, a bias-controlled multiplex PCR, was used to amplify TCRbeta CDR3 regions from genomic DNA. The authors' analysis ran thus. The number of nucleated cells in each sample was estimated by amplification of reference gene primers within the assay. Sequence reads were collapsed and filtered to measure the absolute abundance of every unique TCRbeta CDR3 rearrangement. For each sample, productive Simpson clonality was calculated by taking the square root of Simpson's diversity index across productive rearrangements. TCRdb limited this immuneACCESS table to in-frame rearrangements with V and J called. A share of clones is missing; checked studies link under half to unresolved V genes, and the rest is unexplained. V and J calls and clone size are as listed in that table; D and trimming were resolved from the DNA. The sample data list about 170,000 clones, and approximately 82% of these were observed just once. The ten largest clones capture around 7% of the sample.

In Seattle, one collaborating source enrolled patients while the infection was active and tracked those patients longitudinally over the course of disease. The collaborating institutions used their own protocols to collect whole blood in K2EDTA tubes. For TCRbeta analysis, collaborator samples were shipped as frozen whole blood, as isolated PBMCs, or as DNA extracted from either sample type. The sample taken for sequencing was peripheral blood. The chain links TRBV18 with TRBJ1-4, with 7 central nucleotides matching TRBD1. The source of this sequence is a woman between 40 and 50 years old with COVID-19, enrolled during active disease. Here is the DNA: TGTGCCAGCTCACGGAACCCGGGACAGACAACTAATGAAAAACTGTTTTTT. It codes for CASSRNPGQTTNEKLFF.